What follows describes a single T cell receptor beta chain. What it recognizes is unknown. The sample originates from a study of cytomegalovirus exposure and HLA in healthy donors. With 5 bases clipped from V and 2 bases from J, the junction kept 3 bases outside the gene matches. Germline CDR1 is SGHVS and CDR2 is FNYEAQ. The CDR3 length is 14 residues. Primers for the PCR totalled 60 Vbeta and 13 Jbeta. The authors' processing: Roughly 10 million shared chains were among some 75 million unique TCR beta chains counted in a later analysis. The method was immunoSEQ multiplex PCR; TCRdb's version includes in-frame clones alone and lacks a portion of them. That table gives V, J and clone size, and the DNA gave D and trimming. The sample lists approximately 130,000 clones; approximately 81% were seen once. General observations from the study: No immune exposure information besides CMV serostatus was available. Later on, a genetic analysis was performed. It linked a missense variant in DCLRE1C with V- and J-gene trimming of TCR beta.

The chain uses TRBV7-6 and TRBJ2-7; 10 bases align to TRBD1. Specimen: PBMCs. The clonotype comes from a middle-aged woman in good health and CMV-seronegative. The DNA of the CDR3 is TGTGCCAGCAGCGACGGGACAGGGGCCTACGAGCAGTACTTC. Translated, it gives CASSDGTGAYEQYF.